This T cell receptor beta chain emerged from a study of blood T cell repertoires in COVID-19. Study summary: Some COVID-19 samples were acute and others convalescent; all came from the United States, Italy and Spain. Sources were T cells, B-cell-depleted T cells, or PBMCs; the material itself was cDNA or gDNA.

The V gene lost 5 bases and the J gene lost 5 bases, with 15 bases spanning the gap. The CDR3 sequence is 14 residues long. In germline, CDR1 is SGHTA, CDR2 FQGNSA. As processed by the authors: Reference gene primer amplification gave nucleated cell count estimates. TCRdb keeps only in-frame clones here, not all; method: immunoSEQ multiplex PCR. V and J calls plus clone size are reproduced from that table; the DNA served to infer D and trimming. Seen here are 130,000 to 150,000 clones, approximately 87% observed once, and the top ten hold less than 10%. The chain employs TRBV7-2 and TRBJ2-5, with D perhaps matching TRBD1 (6 bases). Sequenced sample: peripheral blood. The TCR comes from a woman between 45 and 60 years old with active or convalescent COVID-19. The CDR3 spells CASSKNRVRETQYF. The CDR3 DNA reads TGTGCCAGCAGCAAAAACAGGGTGAGGGAGACCCAGTACTTC.